This TCR beta chain stems from a study of cytomegalovirus exposure and HLA in healthy donors (dated by TCRdb to the late 2010s). In the study overall: An earlier analysis of some 600 of the donors reported about 260 Gb of sequence data and 100 million to 120 million unique TCR beta sequences obtained from roughly 180 million T cells. Approximately 310 gigabases of sequencing data and 80 million or so unique TCR sequences were included in an early release covering around 600 HLA-typed donors. Among the roughly 380 genotyped donors, around 81% belonged to the genetic ancestry cluster associated with self-reported Caucasian donors. The study aimed to test whether cataloging public T cell receptors could reveal signatures of past pathogen exposure. Using immunosequencing, the study profiled T cell repertoires from some 670 subjects and related those repertoires to cytomegalovirus serostatus. Besides the first cohort of 500 to 700 subjects, a separate validation cohort made up of roughly 130 different subjects was used. The study combined high-throughput TCR immunosequencing, statistical association of individual TCRs with disease status, and machine learning to predict cytomegalovirus infection status. To study patterns of TCR occurrence, a later analysis re-analyzed previously published TCR beta repertoires from hundreds of donors and added high-resolution HLA genotyping. In the later analysis, no new phenotypic data were used to find candidate immune exposures; instead, reliance was placed on TCR beta sequences and their occurrence across donors. To decide whether each TCR beta V gene segment behaved as functional or pseudogenic, an earlier analysis of some 540 of the donors relied on high-throughput TCR beta sequencing. Donor age, sex, ethnicity and CMV serostatus were compiled alongside the repertoire data. Genome-wide SNP genotypes for about 65% of the roughly 670 donors were used in a later genetic analysis, which treated that subset as a discovery cohort. Every repertoire in the discovery cohort had been generated on one and the same sequencing platform. HLA typing included class I and class II loci at four-digit resolution. The number of donors typed differed by locus, with roughly 629-640 for A, B, C, DRB1 and DQB1, around 500 for DQA1, nearly 610 for DPA1, and around 430 for DPB1. Because of strong linkage in the cohort, roughly five DR-DQ haplotypes were treated as single units for association and clustering. Among some 400 genotyped donors of the cohort, an average of approximately 240,000 unique TCR beta nucleotide sequences was sequenced per donor, of which 15% to 20% were non-productive.

Library generation was performed with the immunoSEQ multiplex PCR assay. The multiplex PCR relied on a mix of 60 forward primers for TCR Vbeta segments and 13 reverse primers for TCR Jbeta segments. The CDR3 region of rearranged TCR beta genes was amplified from genomic DNA with a multiplex PCR assay. On the Illumina HiSeq System, the amplified TCR beta libraries were sequenced as 87-base-pair reads. Regarding the original processing steps: In a later analysis, 70 million to 95 million unique TCR beta chains were counted across the 650 to 700 repertoires, and approximately 9.9 million of these chains were shared by at least two donors. Raw reads were error-corrected and collapsed into unique sequences by a nearest-neighbor algorithm in which closely related sequences were merged to remove PCR and sequencing errors. CDR3 sequences were aligned to IMGT reference sequences to assign V, D and J gene segments. For a sequence to be retained, a match of at least six nucleotides to both a V gene segment and a J gene segment was required. Rearrangements were called productive when the CDR3 lacked stop codons and stayed in frame with V and J; all others were non-productive. CDR3 was defined by IMGT convention, running from the second conserved V-encoded cysteine to the conserved J-encoded phenylalanine. In an earlier analysis of roughly 610 of the donors, sequences lacking an unambiguous match to a single V gene segment were excluded. In an earlier analysis of several hundred of the donors, V segments were called functional above 56.7% productive rearrangements and were called segregating when the between-donor standard deviation exceeded 5%. A statistical classification framework was built to diagnose cytomegalovirus status from the catalog of TCR beta chain sequences. In a later analysis, TCR nucleotide sequences were compared against IMGT/GENE-DB human TR gene sequences so that V and J genes could be assigned. Using the TCRdist pipeline, a later analysis assigned CDR3 sequences along with most-parsimonious VDJ recombination scenarios. In a later analysis, every TCR beta chain was defined by the combination of its CDR3 amino acid sequence and its V-gene family, and reads without a unique V-gene family were dropped. To address suspected cross-contamination and a sequencing artifact, a later analysis removed 550 to 750 highly shared, low-generation-probability nucleotide sequences. For each public chain, a later analysis derived a clonal expansion index from normalized ranks of inferred template counts within each repertoire. In a later analysis, generation probabilities were computed with a VDJ recombination model fitted to out-of-frame rearrangements, and the resulting probabilities were checked against IGoR. A later analysis scored TCR-TCR, TCR-HLA and TCR-CMV co-occurrence with hypergeometric tests, applying a repertoire-size bias correction to TCR pairs. A later analysis estimated false discovery rates by permuting HLA or CMV assignments 20 times. In a later analysis, co-occurring TCRs were grouped with DBSCAN, and TCRdist sequence similarity was added when clustering was performed within HLA-allele-positive subsets. Repertoires with fewer than 30,000 or more than 120,000 public chains were left out of co-occurrence clustering, as were about five repertoires with anomalous nucleotide sharing. Entries here come from immuneACCESS through TCRdb and include only in-frame sequences with V and J called. Some clones fail to appear in such tables; in the studies checked, an unresolved V gene covers under half of the shortfall, and the cause of the remainder is unknown. That table supplies the V and J calls and clone size; D and trimming were determined from the DNA. Here the sample has approximately 160,000 clones; roughly 77% occur a single time. The ten biggest clones cover around 4.6% of the sample.

In total, 630 or so healthy bone marrow donors made up the cohort. All cohort members were sampled while nominally healthy, although unrecorded immune exposures were likely present. The donor tested CMV seronegative and was one of the 352 seronegative cohort members. A peripheral blood sample was provided by each donor, and peripheral blood mononuclear cells were used for TCR beta sequencing. The Qiagen DNeasy Blood Extraction Kit was used to extract genomic DNA from the blood cell samples. General conclusions and limits of the study: It was suggested by the authors that the approach could potentially be generalized to other disease states and immunological phenotypes. CMV serostatus was the only immune exposure information available for the cohort. A cluster of highly shared sequence variants was judged likely to represent a technical artifact of the sequencing pipeline. Across donors, most TCR sequences were observed very rarely, whereas some public TCRs were present in many individuals. Presence/absence analyses assumed roughly uniform sequencing depth across donors, an assumption that may not hold. A further reported finding was that TCR beta sequences accurately predicted the HLA-A and HLA-B alleles for most subjects in the first cohort. Strong co-occurrence of HLA alleles, especially DR and DQ, made assigning TCR associations to individual alleles difficult. In a later analysis, HLA-associated TCR beta chains showed more clonal expansion and lower generation probabilities than non-associated chains that were equally common. Cytomegalovirus status was reported to be diagnosed by the classifier with high specificity and sensitivity in both the original and validation cohorts. Because HLA typing was missing for some donors at each locus, association tests included only the typed subset. In an earlier analysis of several hundred of the donors, most TCR beta V segments were observed in productive rearrangements about 87% or about 30% of the time, broadly matching IMGT annotations. Linkage disequilibrium might explain the correlated functional status among segregating V segments, but an unknown experimental factor could not be excluded. Only TCR beta chains were sequenced in this cohort, and the absence of alpha or paired-chain data limited detectable features. In vitro tests confirmed that a few of the cytomegalovirus-associated TCR beta chains recognize cytomegalovirus antigens. According to a later analysis, most CMV-associated TCR beta chains appeared to be HLA-restricted, and the HLA associations seemed to be driven largely by CMV exposure. A later analysis associated 16,951 TCR beta sequences with specific HLA alleles at a false discovery rate of 0.05. A later analysis reported that several top co-occurrence clusters appeared linked to parvovirus B19, influenza, CMV and Epstein-Barr virus. A total of 150 to 200 TCR beta chains were listed by the study as associated with cytomegalovirus. An association between a missense DCLRE1C variant and V-gene and J-gene trimming of TCR beta chains was found in a later genetic analysis and replicated in an independent cohort. According to a later analysis, TCR association rates differed among HLA loci, with DRB1 alleles showing the most associated TCRs and HLA-C alleles showing the fewest. Compared with the approximately 720-donor mean, donors in an Asian-associated ancestry cluster had fewer N-insertions in productive TCRs, according to a later genetic analysis. Some 15 rarely observed V segments, including chromosome 9 orphons, were excluded from the earlier analysis of approximately 500 of the donors because counts were too low.

Details on this clone: Its antigen remains undetermined. Base qualities were left out, and no much larger clone turns up one base away.

Sequencing was done on a sample of PBMCs. The receptor's source is a male donor in good health and CMV-seronegative.

This receptor has the CDR3 CASSLGLIDRFGYTF. The DNA sequence is TGTGCCAGCAGCCTGGGACTCATAGATCGTTTTGGCTACACCTTC. Here the chain combines TRBV5-4 and TRBJ1-2; the D gene is possibly TRBD1, with 5 bases matching. CDR1 and CDR2, looked up from the germline V gene (reference sequence), are SGHNT and YYREEE. Trimming at the junction amounts to 4 bases on V and 7 bases on J, and the germline ends lie 20 bases apart. Its CDR3 holds 15 amino acids, cysteine through phenylalanine. The sequence is cut down to CDR3 DNA, 45 bases in frame from base 1. Reference TRBV5-4 and TRBJ1-2 genes cover what lies past the CDR3, so the full variable domain is ETGVTQSPTHLIKTRGQQVTLRCSSQSGHNTVSWYQQALGQGPQFIFQYYREEENGRGNFPPRFSGLQFPNYSSELNVNALELDDSALYLCASSLGLIDRFGYTFGSGTRLTVV.